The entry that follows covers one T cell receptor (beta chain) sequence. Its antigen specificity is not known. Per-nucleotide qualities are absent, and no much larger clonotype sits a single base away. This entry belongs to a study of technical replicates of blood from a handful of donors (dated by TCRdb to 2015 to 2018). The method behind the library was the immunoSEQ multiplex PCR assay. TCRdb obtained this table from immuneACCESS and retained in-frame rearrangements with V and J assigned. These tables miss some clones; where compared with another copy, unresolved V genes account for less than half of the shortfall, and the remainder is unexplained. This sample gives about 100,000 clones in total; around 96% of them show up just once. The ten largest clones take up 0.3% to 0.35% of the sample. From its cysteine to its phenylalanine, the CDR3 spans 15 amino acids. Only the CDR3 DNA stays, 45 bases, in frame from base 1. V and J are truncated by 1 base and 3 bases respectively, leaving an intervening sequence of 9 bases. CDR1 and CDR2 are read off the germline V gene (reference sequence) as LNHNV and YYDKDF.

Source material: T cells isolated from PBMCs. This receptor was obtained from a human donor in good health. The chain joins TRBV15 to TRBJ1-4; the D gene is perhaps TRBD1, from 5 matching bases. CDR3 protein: CATSRVSGANEKLFF. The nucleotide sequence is TGTGCCACCAGCAGAGTGTCGGGGGCTAATGAAAAACTGTTTTTT.